These 3 T cell receptor beta chains were sequenced from one sample in a study of blood T cell repertoires in COVID-19. The data were produced by immunoSEQ multiplex PCR, yet TCRdb's version contains in-frame clones alone and is incomplete. The table shows approximately 99,000 clones, with about four fifths occurring only once. Material: peripheral blood. These receptors all come from a man between 70 and 80 years old with active or convalescent COVID-19.

The chain carries TRBV5-1 and TRBJ2-1, with 8 positions matching TRBD2. From germline, CDR1 is SGHRS and CDR2 YFSETQ. The CDR3 consists of 14 residues. V was clipped by 2 bases and J by 8 bases; unmatched bases: 6. The CDR3 nucleotides read TGCGCCAGCAGCTTCGGGGGGGCCTTGGATGAGCAGTTCTTC. It codes for CASSFGGALDEQFF.

The chain joins TRBV28 to TRBJ1-1; no definite D call. The V gene's germline CDR1 is MDHEN and CDR2 SYDVKM. The CDR3 totals 13 residues. The germline V and J ends were trimmed by 3 bases and 2 bases, with 7 bases remaining between them. This CDR3 reads CASSFSVNTEAFF. In nucleotides, the CDR3 is TGTGCCAGCAGTTTTTCTGTAAACACTGAAGCTTTCTTT.

This chain connects TRBV27 to TRBJ1-4, with a weak D call TRBD1 (6 bases). From germline, CDR1 is MNHEY and CDR2 SMNVEV (reference sequence). The V end was cut by 4 bases, the J end by 10 bases, with 16 bases between. CDR3 length: 14 amino acids. The chain's CDR3 is CASSSETGPGKLFF. The CDR3 DNA is TGTGCCAGCAGTTCTGAGACAGGACCTGGAAAACTGTTTTTT.